The following is a TCR beta chain sequence with its context. The table lists this clonotype with many counts. Its recognized antigen is unknown. One base away there is no much larger clone; base qualities are not given. The library was produced with 5' RACE. Sequencing was carried out with a NextSeq 500. In the TCR library protocol, unique molecular identifiers were attached to individual cDNA molecules to correct for PCR bias and sequencing error. TCR alpha and beta chains were both sequenced, and the abundances of alpha and beta sequences in each sample were closely correlated with each other. As for how the authors treated the data: V gene, J gene and CDR3 annotation of TCR sequences was performed with Decombinator V4. TCRs were defined as expanded if a significant change between any two time points was detected under a Poisson model with p below 0.0001. TCR abundances were normalised to the total number of TCRs sequenced in each sample and reported as counts per million. MAIT TCRs were defined by TRAV1-2 paired with TRAJ12, TRAJ20 or TRAJ33, and iNKT TCRs by TRAV10 paired with TRAJ18. VDJdb, accessed 1 November 2021, was searched for CMV, EBV and SARS-CoV-2 annotated TCRs, excluding TCRs annotated for multiple antigens. TCRdb trimmed public reads at Q25 via fastp, called clones via MiXCR and kept in-frame beta chains. Rows with one shared CDR3 protein collapse into an entry with the most common genes and DNA. The V and J calls reflect TCRdb's pipeline rather than the authors' work. The sample table holds roughly 60,000 distinct CDR3 sequences, of which 10% to 15% were seen once. The ten most abundant clones make up around 5% of the sample.

The study was a case-control design nested within a healthcare worker cohort in London, UK, with weekly nasopharyngeal swab PCR tests and blood sampling. Healthcare workers were recruited during the week of the UK lockdown, between 23 and 31 March 2020, and followed weekly for up to roughly 15 weeks. The CDR3, from cysteine to phenylalanine, totals 14 residues. The kept DNA is CDR3 alone, 42 bases in frame from the first base. Relative to germline, V is missing 5 bases and J is missing 2 bases, with 3 bases of the junction outside any gene match. CDR1 is given as SEHNR and CDR2 as FQNEAQ, both from the germline V gene (reference sequence). This specimen belongs to a study of early T cells in non-severe SARS-CoV-2 infection (dated by TCRdb to about 2021). With regard to the full study: Because TCR sequencing was done on bulk RNA from unsorted whole blood, the alpha and beta chains could not be paired.

Broader findings and caveats from the paper: VDJdb matching was skewed toward anti-spike CD8 responses and likely underestimated virus-specific expansions, missing private and CD4 specificities.

The rearranged segments are TRBV7-9 and TRBJ1-2, with TRBD1 matching 9 junction bases. Specimen: whole blood. This TCR was sampled from an adult who was a healthcare worker with PCR-confirmed SARS-CoV-2 infection or an uninfected control (not recorded which). The CDR3: CASSMGQGNYGYTF. The DNA sequence is TGTGCCAGCAGCATGGGACAGGGCAACTATGGCTACACCTTC. With all but the CDR3 taken from the reference TRBV7-9 and TRBJ1-2 genes, the full variable domain is: DTGVSQNPRHKITKRGQNVTFRCDPISEHNRLYWYRQTLGQGPEFLTYFQNEAQLEKSRLLSDRFSAERPKGSFSTLEIQRTEQGDSAMYLCASSMGQGNYGYTFGSGTRLTVV.